The next 20 T cell receptor beta chains were all read from a single sample in a study of vaccination effects on CD4 cells after COVID-19. These receptors have no known antigen. Clones were sequenced by immunoSEQ multiplex PCR, and TCRdb holds only the in-frame ones, with some missing. In the table there are some 41,000 clones, around 66% of which are singletons. After expansion with viral peptide pools in the ViraFEST assay, antigen-specific CD4+ T cells were sequenced. Subsequent to roughly 9 days of culture, CD4+ T cells were isolated. Among the vaccine recipients, none had a prior SARS-CoV-2 infection, and nucleocapsid antibodies were negative. This specimen was CD4+ T cells from PBMCs cultured with HCoV-OC43 spike peptides, taken before COVID-19 vaccination. Subset specified: HCoV-OC43 spike overlapping peptide pool stimulation. The receptors here all came from a human donor who received a COVID-19 vaccine.

The chain carries TRBV24-1 and TRBJ2-5; 8 bases agree with TRBD2. The CDR3 covers 14 residues. Trimming at V came to 6 bases and at J to 1 base, leaving 3 bases not matched to a gene. The germline V gene has CDR1 KGHDR and CDR2 SFDVKD. The CDR3 region has the DNA TGTGCCACCAGTTCCGGGGGGGGCCAAGAGACCCAGTACTTC. Its translation is CATSSGGGQETQYF.

This clone was found a few times. The chain uses TRBV18 and TRBJ1-5, with a possible D match to TRBD1 (6 bases). Trimming took 6 bases from V and 5 from J, leaving 14 bases between them. The V gene's germline CDR1 is KGHSH and CDR2 LQKENI. CDR3 length equals 14 residues. CDR3 DNA sequence: TGTGCCAGCTCGCCCACAGGGAACTATCAGCCCCAGCATTTT. It yields the protein CASSPTGNYQPQHF.

This clone appeared a single time. The chain uses TRBV29-1 and TRBJ2-7; D might be TRBD1 or TRBD2, each matching 5 bases. The germline CDR1 and CDR2 sequences are SQVTM and ANQGSEA. The length of the CDR3 is 12 residues. The V end was cut by 6 bases, the J end by 8 bases, with 17 bases between. Here the CDR3 reads CSVRQGERKQYF. Here the CDR3 DNA reads TGCAGCGTCAGGCAGGGAGAGAGGAAGCAGTACTTC.

The chain joins TRBV7-9 to TRBJ1-1; possible D gene TRBD1, 5 bases. The V and J ends lost 5 bases and 2 bases respectively, with 18 bases between them. From germline, CDR1 is SEHNR and CDR2 FQNEAQ (reference sequence). This CDR3 region has 16 residues. The CDR3 loop reads CASSPLPGRGNTEAFF. CDR3 sequence (DNA): TGTGCCAGCAGCCCCCTTCCGGGGAGGGGAAACACTGAAGCTTTCTTT. Based on the CDR3 plus reference TRBV7-9 and TRBJ1-1, the full variable domain is DTGVSQNPRHKITKRGQNVTFRCDPISEHNRLYWYRQTLGQGPEFLTYFQNEAQLEKSRLLSDRFSAERPKGSFSTLEIQRTEQGDSAMYLCASSPLPGRGNTEAFFGQGTRLTVV.

The rearrangement uses TRBV27 and TRBJ2-4; tentative D call: TRBD1 (5 bases). Trimming shortened V by 5 bases and J by 1 base, and 15 bases separated the two germline ends. There are 16 residues in the CDR3. Germline CDR1 reads MNHEY; CDR2 reads SMNVEV (reference sequence). The chain's CDR3 is CASSTRPDSAKNIQYF. The DNA of the CDR3 is TGTGCCAGCAGTACACGACCCGACAGCGCCAAAAACATTCAGTACTTC.

The chain employs TRBV10-2 and TRBJ2-7; 10 nucleotides line up with TRBD2. Germline V gene sequence: CDR1 WSHSY, CDR2 SAAADI. Trimming removed 0 bases from V and 6 bases from J; junction bases left unmatched: 5. CDR3 size: 15 residues. CDR3 amino acids: CASSESAAGGREQYF. CDR3 sequence (DNA): TGCGCCAGCAGTGAGTCAGCAGCGGGGGGGCGCGAGCAGTACTTC.

This clone was found once. The chain combines TRBV10-3 with TRBJ1-5, with D possibly TRBD1 on 5 matching bases. The length of the CDR3 is 14 residues. Deletions cut 9 bases from V and 5 bases from J, with 17 bases between. CDR1 is ENHRY and CDR2 is SYGVKD in the germline V gene. The CDR3 DNA reads TGTGCCATTGGCTTGGTCGGAGGGGATCAGCCCCAGCATTTT. Translating it yields CAIGLVGGDQPQHF.

A word on this clone: The junction departs from the called germline gene at one end, perhaps through a read error. In DNA form, the CDR3 reads TGTGCAAGCAAGGCTAGAGTGGTGTCGGCCTCTGGAAACACCATATATTTT. As protein: CASKARVVSASGNTIYF. The V gene is TRBV6-4, the J gene TRBJ1-3, with D unresolved. Germline CDR1 MRHNA, CDR2 SNTAGT. This CDR3 region has 17 residues.

This clone was counted once. The V and J genes are TRBV7-9 and TRBJ1-4; 10 bases align to TRBD1. The junction had 4 bases not matched to a gene; V was cut back by 5 bases and J by 7 bases. CDR3 length equals 14 residues. Germline V gene lookup returns CDR1 SEHNR and CDR2 FQNEAQ (reference sequence). The CDR3 DNA reads TGTGCCAGCAGCCTGGGACAGGGGCTTGAAAAACTGTTTTTT. Translating gives CASSLGQGLEKLFF.

This chain uses TRBV11-3 with TRBJ2-2, with 12 bases aligning to TRBD2. From germline, CDR1 is SGHNT and CDR2 YENEEA. V lost 2 bases and J lost 8; bases outside the gene matches: 3. The CDR3 length is 15 residues. The CDR3 loop is CASSLSGLAGGELFF. The CDR3 bases are TGTGCCAGCAGCTTATCAGGACTAGCGGGAGGGGAGCTGTTTTTT.

The chain links TRBV7-2 to TRBJ2-7, with D perhaps TRBD1 or TRBD2 (5 bases each). CDR3 length: 14 residues. Germline lookup yields CDR1 SGHTA and CDR2 FQGNSA. V gave up 5 bases and J gave up 3 bases, with 14 bases separating them. For the CDR3, the DNA is TGTGCCAGCAGCACCGGGGACCTAGACTACGAGCAGTACTTC. Amino acids: CASSTGDLDYEQYF.

The rearrangement links TRBV4-1 to TRBJ1-3; a weak D match, TRBD1 (5 bases). The CDR3 is made up of 15 amino acids. V was shortened by 4 bases and J by 2 bases, with 12 bases between the two germline ends. In germline, CDR1 is MGHRA, CDR2 YSYEKL. CDR3 DNA sequence: TGCGCCAGCAGCCGATCAATGGGGGCTGGAAACACCATATATTTT. Translated: CASSRSMGAGNTIYF.

This chain connects TRBV3-1 (or the pseudogene TRBV3-2) to TRBJ2-7; tentative D call: TRBD2 (7 bases). CDR1 and CDR2 from the germline V gene are LGHDT and YNNKEL (reference sequence). The CDR3 has 14 residues. Between the trimmed V and J ends, which lost 4 bases and 2 bases, there was a span of 12 bases. For the CDR3, the DNA is TGTGCCAGCAGCCCGGAGGGGGGGACCTACGAGCAGTACTTC. As protein: CASSPEGGTYEQYF.

The rearrangement links TRBV6-5 to TRBJ1-1; possible D gene TRBD1, 5 bases. The germline CDR1 and CDR2 sequences are MNHEY and SVGAGI. V shed 2 bases and J shed 7 bases, with 14 bases lying between them. The CDR3 sequence is 14 residues long. The CDR3 loop is CASSYQGSVDEAFF. For the CDR3, the DNA is TGTGCCAGCAGTTACCAGGGCAGTGTCGATGAAGCTTTCTTT.

V usage is TRBV20-1 and J usage is TRBJ2-3, with 8 positions matching TRBD2. Germline V gene data show CDR1 as DFQATT and CDR2 as SNEGSKA (reference sequence). The ends lost 3 bases at V and 1 base at J; junction bases unmatched: 9. The CDR3 runs to 16 residues. CDR3 residues: CSASSRGGGRTDTQYF. Here the CDR3 DNA reads TGCAGTGCTAGTTCCCGGGGGGGAGGGCGCACAGATACGCAGTATTTT.

The chain couples TRBV24-1 to TRBJ2-3; no clear D. Trimming took 7 bases from V and 6 from J, leaving 13 bases between them. CDR1 is KGHDR and CDR2 is SFDVKD in the germline V gene. The CDR3 contains 13 residues. In DNA, the CDR3 is TGTGCCACCAGCCAGACACCCTCCGATACGCAGTATTTT. It translates to CATSQTPSDTQYF.

This sequence joins TRBV5-5 and TRBJ2-1, with 11 bases fitting TRBD2. The V segment lost 0 bases and the J segment 5 bases; nucleotides outside the gene matches: 10. There are 18 residues in the CDR3. Germline V gene sequence: CDR1 SGHKS, CDR2 YYEKEE (reference sequence). The CDR3 region is CASSLVLAGAQPNNEQFF. The DNA of the CDR3 is TGTGCCAGCAGCTTGGTACTAGCGGGAGCTCAACCCAACAATGAGCAGTTCTTC.

This chain connects TRBV19 to TRBJ1-5; D ambiguous. V lost 5 bases and J 2 bases, leaving 13 bases between the germline ends. Germline CDR1 reads LNHDA; CDR2 reads SQIVND (reference sequence). The CDR3 covers 15 residues. The CDR3 loop reads CASSYDTVGNQPQHF. The CDR3 nucleotides read TGTGCCAGTAGTTACGACACTGTCGGCAATCAGCCCCAGCATTTT.

The chain carries TRBV6-5 and TRBJ1-5, with TRBD1 as a possible D gene (6 bases). The length of the CDR3 is 13 residues. The germline CDR1 and CDR2 sequences are MNHEY and SVGAGI. Between the trimmed V and J ends, which lost 5 bases and 7 bases, there was a span of 12 bases. CDR3 DNA sequence: TGTGCCAGCAGTAGGGACATGTACCAGCCCCAGCATTTT. The encoded protein is CASSRDMYQPQHF.

In its sample, this clone was seen a few times. The rearrangement links TRBV11-3 to TRBJ2-2; 9 bases align to TRBD1. CDR3 length equals 18 residues. Losses at the gene ends were 0 bases for V and 6 bases for J; bases not matched to a gene: 11. From germline, CDR1 is SGHNT and CDR2 YENEEA. CDR3 residues: CASSLDHSGTGTPGELFF. CDR3 coding DNA: TGTGCCAGCAGCTTAGATCACTCCGGGACAGGGACGCCCGGGGAGCTGTTTTTT.